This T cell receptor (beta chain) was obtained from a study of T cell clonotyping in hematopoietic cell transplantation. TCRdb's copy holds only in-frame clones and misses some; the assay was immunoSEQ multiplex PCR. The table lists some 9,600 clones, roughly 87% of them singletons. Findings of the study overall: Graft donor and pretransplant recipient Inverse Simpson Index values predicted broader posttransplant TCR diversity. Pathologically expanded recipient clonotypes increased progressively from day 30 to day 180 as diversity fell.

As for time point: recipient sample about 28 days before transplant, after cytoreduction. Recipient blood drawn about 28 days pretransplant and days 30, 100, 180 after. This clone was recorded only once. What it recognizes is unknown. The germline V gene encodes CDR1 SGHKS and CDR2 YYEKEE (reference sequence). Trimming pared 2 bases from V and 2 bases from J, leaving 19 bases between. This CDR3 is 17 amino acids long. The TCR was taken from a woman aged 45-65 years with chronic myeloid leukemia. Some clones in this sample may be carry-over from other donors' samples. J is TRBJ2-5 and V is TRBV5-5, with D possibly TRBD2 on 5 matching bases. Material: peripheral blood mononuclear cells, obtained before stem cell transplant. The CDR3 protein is CASSFVHIRRVQETQYF. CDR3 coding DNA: TGTGCCAGCAGCTTTGTTCACATTCGGCGGGTGCAAGAGACCCAGTACTTC.